This TCR beta chain was obtained from a study of T cell changes during pregnancy in multiple sclerosis (dated 2019 in TCRdb). Looking at the study overall: The study examined how the T cell repertoire changed over the course of pregnancy in women with multiple sclerosis.

Details on this clone: The target of this receptor is not known. There are no base qualities to consult, and no much larger clone falls within one base.

Receptors were amplified or captured by the immunoSEQ multiplex PCR assay. The table was pulled from immuneACCESS by TCRdb, which kept in-frame rearrangements only. Such tables lose some clones; where checked, under half of the loss comes from unresolved V genes, and the rest has no known cause. The sample table records approximately 50,000 clones; around 92% of these occur just once. The top ten hold under 0.85% of the sample. V sheds 6 bases and J sheds 0 bases, leaving 12 bases between their ends. The CDR3 starts with the cysteine, ends with the phenylalanine, and has 15 residues. The only DNA kept is the CDR3, 45 bases in frame from the first base. CDR1 and CDR2, per the germline V gene (reference sequence), are LNHDA and SQIVND.

This TCR derives from a female donor with multiple sclerosis, enrolled in a pregnancy study. The sequencing here drew on CD4+ T cells from peripheral blood mononuclear cells, taken in the third trimester of pregnancy. The chain is made from TRBV19 and TRBJ1-5, with a tentative D gene TRBD1 over 5 matching bases. CDR3 protein: CASRLGATSNQPQHF. The DNA reads TGTGCCAGTAGGTTAGGGGCCACTAGCAATCAGCCCCAGCATTTT.